This T cell receptor (beta chain) was sequenced for a study of T-cell reconstitution after alpha-beta-depleted transplantation in children. Overall study results and limits: There were some patients whose high TCRbeta diversity at day 60 came from surviving recipient T cells and thymic progenitors. Several hundred expanded graft clones reportedly gave rise to the alpha-beta T cells present about two months after transplant. The authors attributed T-cell counts and diversity one year after transplant mostly to newly produced T cells.

Unique molecular identifiers were built into the TCRbeta library. A single record per CDR3 protein comes from TCRdb applying MiXCR to the PCR reads. There are 120,000 to 150,000 distinct CDR3 sequences in the sample; roughly 9% occur only once, and roughly 18% lies in the top ten. This clonotype was seen a few times. Its antigen is unidentified. The source was PBMCs, mostly from graft donor cells, collected 180 days after TCRalphabeta/CD19-depleted stem cell transplant. The source of this sequence is a female patient younger than 10 who had a stem cell transplant for congenital amegakaryocytic thrombocytopenia, so the T cells may come from the graft donor.

The CDR3 nucleotides read TGTGCCAGCAGTGAAAGTAGCGCAATAGATACGCAGTATTTT. Translating gives CASSESSAIDTQYF. V and J are TRBV6-4 and TRBJ2-3, with D tentatively TRBD2 (5 bases). The CDR3 consists of 14 residues. V lost 3 bases to trimming and J lost 5 bases, with 12 bases between them. Germline assignment: CDR1 MRHNA and CDR2 SNTAGT.